The subject of this entry is one T cell receptor (beta chain). The method was immunoSEQ multiplex PCR; TCRdb's version includes in-frame clones alone and lacks a portion of them. This sample carries roughly 170,000 clones, 70% to 80% of them seen once, and the ten largest clones take 17%. These data are taken from a study of blood T cell repertoires in COVID-19. This CDR3 has 14 amino acids. The germline V and J ends were trimmed by 4 bases and 2 bases, with 9 bases remaining between them. Per the germline V gene, CDR1 is SNHLY and CDR2 is FYNNEI. Sample: PBMCs or T cells enriched from blood (not recorded which). This rearrangement joins TRBV2 to TRBJ2-1, with a weak D call TRBD2 (6 bases). The TCR comes from a woman between 50 and 59 years old who had recovered from COVID-19. CDR3 nucleotide sequence: TGTGCCAGCAGTGTTAGCGGTGCCTACAATGAGCAGTTCTTC. Its protein is CASSVSGAYNEQFF.